This T cell receptor (beta chain) emerged from a study of T cell repertoires in cytomegalovirus infection. About the study: As its CMV epitopes, the study selected recently identified HLA-C-restricted and well-studied HLA-B-restricted targets. It was the public TCR beta signatures that indicated both CMV infection and matching HLA type. Study-level findings and limits: Carriers of CMV plus the relevant HLA were identified by cumulative public TCR beta family frequency. In two of eight donors, the top clonotype was HLA-C-restricted CMV-specific.

This clonotype was seen at least ten times. Antigen specificity is unknown. The CDR3 extends over 15 amino acids. Germline V gives CDR1 SGHTA, CDR2 FQGNSA. V shed 6 bases, J shed 0 bases, and the junction held 3 bases outside the gene matches. MiXCR, run by TCRdb on the reads, gives a single entry per CDR3 protein. Of around 500,000 distinct CDR3 sequences in the sample, roughly 42% were seen once. The chain has TRBV7-2 and TRBJ2-3, with 10 bases identical to TRBD2. The sequences come from cultured PBMCs, collected from culture after CMV antigen stimulation. This receptor was obtained from a human donor in good health (CMV status not recorded). Some clones in this sample may be carry-over from other donors' samples. CDR3 bases: TGTGCCAGCAGACCTAGCGGGAGCAGCACAGATACGCAGTATTTT. Protein sequence: CASRPSGSSTDTQYF.